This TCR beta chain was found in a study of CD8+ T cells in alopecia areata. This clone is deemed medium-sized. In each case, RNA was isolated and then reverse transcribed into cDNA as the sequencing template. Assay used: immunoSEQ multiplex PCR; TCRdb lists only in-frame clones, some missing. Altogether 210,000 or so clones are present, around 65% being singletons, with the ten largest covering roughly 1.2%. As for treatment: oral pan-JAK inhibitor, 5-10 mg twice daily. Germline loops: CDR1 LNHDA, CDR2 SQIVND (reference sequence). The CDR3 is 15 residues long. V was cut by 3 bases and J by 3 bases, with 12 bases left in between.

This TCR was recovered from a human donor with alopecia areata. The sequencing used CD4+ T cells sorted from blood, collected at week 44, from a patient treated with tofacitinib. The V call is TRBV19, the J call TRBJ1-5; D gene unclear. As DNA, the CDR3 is TGTGCCAGTAGTATGGGCGCAGTCAACAATCAGCCCCAGCATTTT. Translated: CASSMGAVNNQPQHF. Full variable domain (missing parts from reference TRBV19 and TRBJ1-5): DGGITQSPKYLFRKEGQNVTLSCEQNLNHDAMYWYRQDPGQGLRLIYYSQIVNDFQKGDIAEGYSVSREKKESFPLTVTSAQKNPTAFYLCASSMGAVNNQPQHFGDGTRLSIL.